Listed below are T cell receptor beta chains from one sample, sequenced in a study of shared clonotypes between healthy human individuals. Sequenced by immunoSEQ multiplex PCR; TCRdb stores in-frame clones only, minus some. This table has under 600,000 clones, more than 95% appearing once. Sequencing was carried out using naive CD8+ T cells sorted from blood. The receptors come from a man aged 30 to 45 in good health. The CDR3 runs from the conserved cysteine through the conserved F or W. The D gene is left open where the match is weak. Expanded clones are given a class, and other clones once, few, many or no size at all.

j_call v_call clone_size d_call cdr3_nt cdr3_aa
TRBJ2-2 TRBV6-4 - TRBD1 TGTGCCAGCAGGCCGGGACAGGGGAAATTCACCGGGGAGCTGTTTTTT CASRPGQGKFTGELFF
TRBJ2-7 TRBV7-3 - - TGTGCCAGCAGCTTGGCCGGGGGTAGGTACGAGCAGTACTTC CASSLAGGRYEQYF
TRBJ2-6 TRBV10-3 - - TGTGCCATCAGTGAGTGGAGGGGACACCGACAGTCTGGGGCCAACGTCCTGACTTTC CAISEWRGHRQSGANVLTF
TRBJ1-5 TRBV7-9 - - TGTGCCGTCGAGGATGATCATAGCAATCAGCCCCAGCATTTT CAVEDDHSNQPQHF
TRBJ2-7 TRBV5-5 - - TGTGCCAGCAGCCAAGCCGGAAACGAGCAGTACTTC CASSQAGNEQYF
TRBJ2-1 TRBV29-1 - TRBD2 TGCAGCGTTGAGGGGCTAGCGGGAGGGCACCGCTCCTACAATGAGCAGTTCTTC CSVEGLAGGHRSYNEQFF
TRBJ2-2 TRBV9 - - TGTGCCAGCAGCGTATCTGCCGGGGAGCTGTTTTTT CASSVSAGELFF
TRBJ2-2 TRBV5-4 - - TGTGCCAGCACCCAGAAGAACACCGGGGAGCTGTTTTTT CASTQKNTGELFF
TRBJ2-3 TRBV7-9 - - TGTGCCAGCAGCCCAAGCATAAACACGCAGTATTTT CASSPSINTQYF
TRBJ2-7 TRBV7-9 - - TGTGCCAGCAGCTCCAAGGGGCACGAGCAGTACTTC CASSSKGHEQYF
TRBJ2-7 TRBV2 once TRBD2 TGTGCCAGCAGAGTCCAGACTAGCGGGAGTCGGCACGAGCAGTACTTC CASRVQTSGSRHEQYF
TRBJ2-5 TRBV7-8 - TRBD1 TGTGCCAGCAGCTTAGAGGTGGGACAGGTGACGCAAGAGACCCAGTACTTC CASSLEVGQVTQETQYF
TRBJ2-3 TRBV21-1 once - TGTGCCAGCAGCAAAGTGGGATCCCCTTTCGCAAGCACAGATACGCAGTATTTT CASSKVGSPFASTDTQYF
TRBJ1-5 TRBV4-1 - - TGCGCCAGCAGTCAGGGACCGCAGCCCCAGCATTTT CASSQGPQPQHF
TRBJ2-1 TRBV29-1 - - TGCAGCGTTGAAGACAGCGACTACAATGAGCAGTTCTTC CSVEDSDYNEQFF
TRBJ2-1 TRBV18 - - TGTGCCAGCTCACCGGAGGGCCCCACTAGCTCCTACAATGAGCAGTTCTTC CASSPEGPTSSYNEQFF
TRBJ2-7 TRBV27 - TRBD2 TGTGCCAGCAGTCCCGAAGGCGGGAGCTCCTACGAGCAGTACTTC CASSPEGGSSYEQYF
TRBJ2-1 TRBV7-2 - - TGTGCCAGCAGCTTACGGAGAGCCATCTACAATGAGCAGTTCTTC CASSLRRAIYNEQFF
TRBJ2-1 TRBV10-3 - TRBD2 TGTGCCATCAGTGAGTCTTTCGGGAGGGCCGAAGGGTATGAGCAGTTCTTC CAISESFGRAEGYEQFF
TRBJ2-5 TRBV20-1 once - TGCAGTGCTAGGCGAGAGACCCAGTACTTC CSARRETQYF
TRBJ2-1 TRBV28 - TRBD1 TGTGCCAGCAGTTTTTCTCGATTTTTGGACAGGACCTACAATGAGCAGTTCTTC CASSFSRFLDRTYNEQFF
TRBJ2-7 TRBV7-8 - TRBD2 TGTGCCAGCAGCTTAAAGTTAGCGGGAGCCTACGAGCAGTACTTC CASSLKLAGAYEQYF
TRBJ2-2 TRBV29-1 - - TGCAGCGCCGTCGGGACGGTCAACACCGGGGAGCTGTTTTTT CSAVGTVNTGELFF
TRBJ2-7 TRBV29-1 - - TGCAGCGTTGCCGGTTGGTTAGCCAGGTCCTACGAGCAGTACTTC CSVAGWLARSYEQYF
TRBJ2-1 TRBV29-1 - - TGCAGCGTTGAAGTACTAGCTGCCTACAATGAGCAGTTCTTC CSVEVLAAYNEQFF
TRBJ2-3 TRBV7-6 - TRBD2 TGTGCCAGCAGCTTATTTGAGGCGGGAGGGCACGGAGATACGCAGTATTTT CASSLFEAGGHGDTQYF
TRBJ2-1 TRBV7-6 - - TGTGCCAGCAGCCCGGGACGGCCCCACTATGAGCAGTTCTTC CASSPGRPHYEQFF
TRBJ2-1 TRBV27 - TRBD1 TGTGCCAGCAGCCGACGGACAGGTGTCAATGAGCAGTTCTTC CASSRRTGVNEQFF
TRBJ2-7 TRBV14 - - TGTGCCAGCAGCCAAGAAGGGAGTTGGCAGTACTTC CASSQEGSWQYF
TRBJ2-7 TRBV11-2 once - TGTGCCAGCAGCTCCCTCAACGAGCAGTACTTC CASSSLNEQYF
TRBJ1-1 TRBV7-9 - TRBD1 TGTGCCAGCAGCGCGGGGACAGTTGAAGCTTTCTTT CASSAGTVEAFF
TRBJ2-7 TRBV29-1 - - TGCAGCGCGGACTCCGGGACTCCATTCTACGAGCAGTACTTC CSADSGTPFYEQYF
TRBJ2-7 TRBV28 - TRBD1 TGTGCCAGCAGGCTTTCCTGGCAGGGGGCCTACGAGCAGTACTTC CASRLSWQGAYEQYF
TRBJ2-2 TRBV29-1 - TRBD2 TGCAGCGTTGAAAGTAGACTAGCGGGAGGGGCTAGCACCGGGGAGCTGTTTTTT CSVESRLAGGASTGELFF
TRBJ2-7 TRBV19 once - TGTGCCAGTCGCAGTGGGTTCGAGCAGTACTTC CASRSGFEQYF
TRBJ2-7 TRBV7-8 - TRBD2 TGTGCCAGCAGCTTATTTACGGGGGACTATAAGACCTACGAGCAGTACTTC CASSLFTGDYKTYEQYF
TRBJ2-1 TRBV27 - - TGTGCCAGCGGCCTCTTCTACAATGAGCAGTTCTTC CASGLFYNEQFF
TRBJ2-1 TRBV9 - - TGTGCCAGCAGCGCCAGCGGCTCCTACAATGAGCAGTTCTTC CASSASGSYNEQFF
TRBJ2-7 TRBV7-2 once - TGTGCCAGCAGCGGGGGGGCTTACGAGCAGTACTTC CASSGGAYEQYF
TRBJ2-2 TRBV29-1 - TRBD2 TGCAGCGTTGTGCTAGCGGGAGGTTCGGCCACCGGGGAGCTGTTTTTT CSVVLAGGSATGELFF
TRBJ2-1 TRBV27 - TRBD1 TGTGCCAGCGGACAGGGTCCCTACAATGAGCAGTTCTTC CASGQGPYNEQFF
TRBJ2-1 TRBV27 - TRBD2 TGTGCCAGCAGATTTCTAGCGGGAGCGGCGGATGAGCAGTTCTTC CASRFLAGAADEQFF
TRBJ2-1 TRBV20-1 - - TGCAGTGCTAAGTTAGTGGATGAGCAGTTCTTC CSAKLVDEQFF
TRBJ2-1 TRBV10-3 - TRBD2 TGTGCCATCAGTGAGTTGGGACTAGCGGGAGTAGGACGCCGTGACAATGAGCAGTTCTTC CAISELGLAGVGRRDNEQFF
TRBJ2-7 TRBV30 - - TGTGCCTGGGAGCCGACTAGATTATCCTACGAGCAGTACTTC CAWEPTRLSYEQYF
TRBJ2-5 TRBV27 - TRBD1 TGTGCCAGCAGTTTATACGATGGGACAGGGGAAGAGACCCAGTACTTC CASSLYDGTGEETQYF
TRBJ1-2 TRBV7-9 - - TGTGCCAGCAGCCAAGCAGGGCTCGATGGCTACACCTTC CASSQAGLDGYTF
TRBJ2-7 TRBV27 - TRBD2 TGTGCCAGCTCCCTCACCTTTGGGACTAGCGACTACGAGCAGTACTTC CASSLTFGTSDYEQYF
TRBJ2-1 TRBV6-5 - TRBD2 TGTGCCAGCAGTTACTCGGGACTAGCGGGAGTTGATGAGCAGTTCTTC CASSYSGLAGVDEQFF
TRBJ2-1 TRBV10-3 - - TGTGCCATCAGTGACTCCAATGAGCAGTTCTTC CAISDSNEQFF
TRBJ1-2 TRBV5-4 - - TGTGCCAGCAGCTTGGAACGGACTAACTATGGCTACACCTTC CASSLERTNYGYTF
TRBJ2-7 TRBV5-1 - - TGCGCCAGCAGCTTCCGGTCTCGGACTGACGCCTCCTACGAGCAGTACTTC CASSFRSRTDASYEQYF
TRBJ2-3 TRBV28 - TRBD2 TGTGCCAGCAGTTTATACTCAAGCGGGAAGAACACAGATACGCAGTATTTT CASSLYSSGKNTDTQYF
TRBJ2-2 TRBV11-2 - TRBD2 TGTGCCAGCAGCCGCGGACTAGCGGGATGGCCTGGGGAGCTGTTTTTT CASSRGLAGWPGELFF
TRBJ2-7 TRBV5-4 - TRBD2 TGTGCCAGCAGCTTCGGTACGGGAGGGCCACGCGAGCAGTACTTC CASSFGTGGPREQYF
TRBJ2-1 TRBV27 - - TGTGCCAGCAGTTCCAGCACCCTTACAGATGAGCAGTTCTTC CASSSSTLTDEQFF
TRBJ2-5 TRBV7-9 - TRBD2 TGTGCCAGCAGTACCTTAACGGGCGGGAGGGCGGAAGAGACCCAGTACTTC CASSTLTGGRAEETQYF
TRBJ2-7 TRBV9 - TRBD1 TGTGCCAGCAGCGTAACAGGGGGCTACGAGCAGTACTTC CASSVTGGYEQYF
TRBJ2-5 TRBV21-1 - - TGTGCCAGCAGCTCACCGGGACAGAAAGAGACCCAGTACTTC CASSSPGQKETQYF
TRBJ2-1 TRBV13 - - TGTGCCAGCAGCTTAGGCCTAGGGCAGAGCTCCTACAATGAGCAGTTCTTC CASSLGLGQSSYNEQFF